The 27 T cell receptor beta chains reported below all come from one sample, sequenced in a study of blood T cells in healthy people across ages. It was with a sample-barcoded 5' primer and a J-beta primer mix that a second PCR of about 6 to 12 cycles was run. TCRdb re-called the 5' RACE reads through MiXCR, storing one row per CDR3 protein. The sample has hundreds of thousands of distinct CDR3 sequences, 40% to 60% seen once. Sequencing was performed on blood. The receptor source for this set is a man younger than 40 in good health.

V usage is TRBV20-1 and J usage is TRBJ2-7, with D hard to call. Trimming left V 5 bases short and J 0 bases short, with 11 bases between. This CDR3 is built from 13 residues. The germline V gene has CDR1 DFQATT and CDR2 SNEGSKA (reference sequence). The CDR3: CSAYHSSSYEQYF. CDR3 sequence (DNA): TGCAGTGCTTACCACAGTAGCTCCTACGAGCAGTACTTC.

This clonotype was observed a few times. The chain carries TRBV11-3 and TRBJ2-1; TRBD1 matches at 7 bases. The J segment lost 4 bases and the V segment lost 1 base, leaving 13 bases of the junction unmatched. CDR3 length: 18 amino acids. Germline loops: CDR1 SGHNT, CDR2 YENEEA. CDR3 region: CASSLAAAGGAPYNEQFF. DNA for the CDR3: TGTGCCAGCAGCTTAGCGGCGGCAGGGGGTGCGCCTTACAATGAGCAGTTCTTC.

This chain connects TRBV4-3 to TRBJ2-3; 7 nucleotides line up with TRBD1. This CDR3 comprises 16 residues. J gave up 2 bases and V 0 bases, and 5 bases lay outside the gene matches. Per germline, CDR1 LGHNA and CDR2 YSLEER. Here the CDR3 DNA reads TGCGCCAGCAGCCAAGATAGACAGGGTATCACAGATACGCAGTATTTT. This codes for CASSQDRQGITDTQYF.

The gene calls are TRBV10-3 and TRBJ1-2, with TRBD1 matching over 8 bases. The germline CDR1 and CDR2 sequences are ENHRY and SYGVKD. CDR3 length equals 15 residues. Trimming removed 5 bases from V and 3 bases from J; junction bases left unmatched: 8. The CDR3, as DNA: TGTGCCATCAGTCCGATTGGGACAGGATACTATGGCTACACCTTC. Its translation: CAISPIGTGYYGYTF.

V usage is TRBV27 and J usage is TRBJ2-5, with TRBD2 matching over 7 bases. V gave up 2 bases and J gave up 1 base; unmatched junction bases: 4. Germline loops: CDR1 MNHEY, CDR2 SMNVEV (reference sequence). CDR3 length equals 15 residues. The CDR3 coding sequence is TGTGCCAGCAGTTTACCTAGCGGAGTCCAAGAGACCCAGTACTTC. The encoded protein is CASSLPSGVQETQYF.

This clonotype was observed a single time. A junction end diverges from the germline sequence, so it may reflect a read error. This chain uses TRBV4-2 with TRBJ2-3; 7 positions agree with TRBD2. In germline, CDR1 is LGHNA, CDR2 YNFKEQ. This CDR3 comprises 15 residues. The CDR3 reads CASSQDKSGADTQDF. The CDR3 nucleotides read TGTGCCAGCAGCCAAGATAAGAGCGGGGCTGATACGCAGGATTTT.

This rearrangement joins TRBV6-6 to TRBJ1-2, with unresolved D. Trimming took off 2 bases at V and 8 bases at J, with 12 bases between the two ends. This CDR3 has 13 residues. The germline CDR1 and CDR2 sequences are MNHNY and SVGAGI (reference sequence). Here the CDR3 reads CASSYVGPQGYTF. The CDR3 DNA is TGTGCCAGCAGTTACGTCGGCCCTCAGGGCTACACCTTC.

There are many counts of this clonotype. The V call is TRBV12-3 or TRBV12-4, the J call TRBJ2-5; no reliable D call. CDR3 length: 15 residues. V lost 2 bases and J 5 bases, leaving 15 bases between the germline ends. CDR3 loop: CASSLPPILSETQYF. The CDR3, as DNA: TGTGCCAGCAGTTTACCGCCTATTCTGTCGGAGACCCAGTACTTC.

The rearrangement uses TRBV4-1 and TRBJ2-5; D perhaps matches TRBD2 (5 bases). The J call is uncertain, as TRBJ2-7 better fits the DNA end. The CDR3 length is 15 residues. Germline-derived CDR1 and CDR2 are MGHRA and YSYEKL. The CDR3 loop is CASSQGLANTHEQYF. The CDR3 DNA follows: TGCGCCAGCAGCCAAGGGCTAGCTAACACCCACGAGCAGTACTTC.

This clonotype was detected only a few times. The chain carries TRBV7-2 and TRBJ1-5, with D possibly matching TRBD1 (6 bases). CDR3 length: 14 residues. The V gene lost 1 base and the J gene lost 5 bases, with 9 bases spanning the gap. CDR1 and CDR2 (germline): SGHTA, FQGNSA. CDR3 in amino acids: CASSLGGGHQPQHF. CDR3 sequence (DNA): TGTGCCAGCAGCTTAGGAGGGGGGCATCAGCCCCAGCATTTT.

This clonotype occurred a few times. This chain joins TRBV6-5 and TRBJ2-1; D call uncertain. CDR3 length equals 16 residues. CDR1 and CDR2 (germline): MNHEY, SVGAGI. Trimming took off 6 bases at V and 0 bases at J, with 15 bases between the two ends. CDR3 in amino acids: CASSPGSSHSYNEQFF. The CDR3 bases are TGTGCCAGCAGCCCCGGGTCTTCCCACTCCTACAATGAGCAGTTCTTC.

This clonotype was picked up a small number of times. The V and J genes are TRBV7-2 and TRBJ2-1, with D unresolved. The CDR3 length is 11 residues. V was trimmed by 5 bases and J by 8 bases, leaving 7 bases between them. Germline CDR1 reads SGHTA; CDR2 reads FQGNSA. The CDR3 nucleotides read TGTGCCAGCAGCCCCCTGGATGAGCAGTTCTTC. It translates to CASSPLDEQFF.

The J gene is TRBJ2-3, the V gene TRBV28; 8 positions agree with TRBD2. V shed 4 bases, J shed 5 bases, and the junction held 5 bases outside the gene matches. CDR3 length: 14 amino acids. Germline lookup yields CDR1 MDHEN and CDR2 SYDVKM. DNA of the CDR3: TGTGCCAGCAGTTCGGGGGGGGCTGGAGATACGCAGTATTTT. Protein sequence: CASSSGGAGDTQYF.

The chain recombines TRBV6-2 or TRBV6-3 with TRBJ2-6, with D uncertain. Trimming pared 5 bases from V and 0 bases from J, leaving 11 bases between. The CDR3 consists of 16 residues. Germline values: CDR1 MNHEY, CDR2 SVGEGT. As DNA, the CDR3 is TGTGCCAGCAGTCGAGGAGAAAGCTCTGGGGCCAACGTCCTGACTTTC. It codes for CASSRGESSGANVLTF.

The rearrangement uses TRBV20-1 and TRBJ2-3, with D possibly being TRBD1 or TRBD2 (5 bases each). The CDR3 runs 14 residues. CDR1 is DFQATT and CDR2 is SNEGSKA in the germline V gene (reference sequence). The CDR3 loop is CSPAWGPSTDTQYF. CDR3 in DNA: TGCAGCCCAGCGTGGGGACCTAGCACAGATACGCAGTATTTT.

V and J are TRBV18 and TRBJ1-6, with 7 positions matching TRBD1. Germline V lookup: CDR1 KGHSH, CDR2 LQKENI. CDR3 size: 16 residues. Trimming removed 6 bases from V and 12 bases from J; junction bases left unmatched: 17. DNA of the CDR3: TGTGCCAGCTCTTCTCAGGTCCGGGACAGAGAAGTACCCCTCCACTTT. Its translation is CASSSQVRDREVPLHF.

This clonotype showed up just a few times. V usage is TRBV4-2 and J usage is TRBJ1-6; D unclear. The V gene lost 3 bases and the J gene lost 7 bases, with 10 bases spanning the gap. The CDR3 totals 14 residues. Germline loops: CDR1 LGHNA, CDR2 YNFKEQ. CDR3: CASSQSGTNSPLHF. CDR3 DNA sequence: TGTGCCAGCAGCCAGAGCGGCACCAATTCACCCCTCCACTTT.

This clonotype appeared a single time. V gene TRBV11-2 combines with J gene TRBJ1-1; 8 bases line up with TRBD1. With V trimmed by 3 bases and J by 5 bases, 26 bases remained unmatched. Germline values: CDR1 SGHAT, CDR2 FQNNGV. The CDR3 sequence is 21 residues long. DNA for the CDR3: TGTGCCAGCAGCTTTTGGGTCAGGGGGCCTTATGGGATTAAGGGTCAAACTGAAGCTTTCTTT. Translated: CASSFWVRGPYGIKGQTEAFF.

There are a few counts of this clonotype. The V call is TRBV4-2, the J call TRBJ2-3, with 8 bases matching TRBD2. In germline, CDR1 is LGHNA, CDR2 YNFKEQ. The CDR3 totals 16 residues. Trimming took 1 base from V and 7 from J; bases not matched to a gene: 10. The CDR3 loop is CASSQGSRGGLNTQYF. CDR3 nucleotides: TGTGCCAGCAGCCAAGGGTCGCGCGGGGGGCTTAATACGCAGTATTTT.

A word on this clonotype: Given a much more abundant clone one base away, this may be a read error. This chain links TRBV7-3 with TRBJ2-3; D is unclear. The germline gives CDR1 SGHTA, CDR2 FQGTGA. The CDR3 spans 14 residues. Trimming removed 5 bases at V and 4 bases at J, with 13 bases between. The CDR3 nucleotides read TGTGCCAGCAGCCCTCGAGACTCTGCAGATACGCAGTATTTT. This translates into CASSPRDSADTQYF.

The chain combines TRBV11-2 with TRBJ2-3; D gene ambiguous. Trimming took 5 bases from V and 2 from J, leaving 14 bases between them. The CDR3 has 15 residues. The germline gives CDR1 SGHAT, CDR2 FQNNGV. The CDR3 nucleotides read TGTGCCAGCAGCGACGTTGCAGGTATCACAGATACGCAGTATTTT. Translating gives CASSDVAGITDTQYF.

Comment on this clonotype: A clone one base away is much larger, so this may be a read error. The chain carries TRBV4-1 and TRBJ2-7, with a tentative D call TRBD1 (6 bases). The germline gives CDR1 MGHRA, CDR2 YSYEKL. The CDR3 covers 14 residues. The DNA for the CDR3 is TGCTCCAGCAGCCGCACCACAGGGTTCGACGAGCAGTACTTC. Translated, it gives CSSSRTTGFDEQYF.

This chain connects TRBV3-1 to TRBJ1-3; TRBD1 matches at 11 bases. The CDR3 has 16 amino acids. Germline V gives CDR1 LGHDT, CDR2 YNNKEL (reference sequence). With 4 bases clipped from V and 3 bases from J, the junction kept 5 bases outside the gene matches. The CDR3: CASSPDRGLIGNTIYF. DNA of the CDR3: TGTGCCAGCAGCCCGGACAGGGGGCTTATTGGAAACACCATATATTTT.

J is TRBJ2-3 and V is TRBV7-2; tentatively, D is TRBD1 (6 bases). V gave up 5 bases and J gave up 4 bases, with 13 bases separating them. There are 14 residues in the CDR3. The germline V gene encodes CDR1 SGHTA and CDR2 FQGNSA. CDR3 loop: CASSRVGAPDTQYF. The CDR3 region has the DNA TGTGCCAGCAGCCGCGTGGGGGCCCCAGATACGCAGTATTTT.

The V gene is TRBV20-1, the J gene TRBJ2-3; D ambiguous. The germline V and J ends were trimmed by 6 bases and 3 bases, with 13 bases remaining between them. The CDR3 spans 13 residues. The germline V gene encodes CDR1 DFQATT and CDR2 SNEGSKA (reference sequence). The CDR3 reads CSALSPATDTQYF. The DNA for the CDR3 is TGCAGTGCCCTCTCCCCCGCGACAGATACGCAGTATTTT.

The chain employs TRBV2 and TRBJ2-3; D might be TRBD1 (6 bases). CDR1 and CDR2 (germline): SNHLY, FYNNEI. The CDR3 consists of 15 residues. Trimming removed 10 bases from V and 2 bases from J, with 19 bases in between. The DNA of the CDR3 is TGTGCCACCACAGCCCAGGGGAATCCCACAGATACGCAGTATTTT. It is translated as CATTAQGNPTDTQYF.

J is TRBJ1-2 and V is TRBV29-1; 10 bases are shared with TRBD1. Trimming removed 7 bases from V and 3 bases from J; junction bases left unmatched: 11. This CDR3 region has 15 residues. Germline CDR1 reads SQVTM; CDR2 reads ANQGSEA. The CDR3 DNA reads as TGCAGCGCTCAAACCCCGACAGGGGGCGACTATGGCTACACCTTC. Translated: CSAQTPTGGDYGYTF.